These 20 T cell receptor beta chains were all obtained from the same sample, sequenced in a study of cytomegalovirus exposure and HLA in healthy donors. Primers for the PCR totalled 60 Vbeta and 13 Jbeta. Sequencing was performed with immunoSEQ multiplex PCR; in TCRdb, only in-frame clones are kept and a portion is missing. The sample features about 32,000 clones, with about 5% in its top ten. Input material: PBMCs. The source is a female donor in good health and CMV-seronegative.

The chain uses TRBV13 and TRBJ2-7; TRBD1 aligns across 8 bases. Germline V lookup: CDR1 PRHDT, CDR2 FYEKMQ (reference sequence). V was pared by 4 bases and J by 3 bases, with 5 bases of the junction left unmatched. The CDR3 runs to 14 residues. CDR3 residues: CASSWGTGRYEQYF. The DNA for the CDR3 is TGTGCCAGCAGCTGGGGGACAGGCCGCTACGAGCAGTACTTC.

V is TRBV6-1 and J is TRBJ1-1; possibly TRBD1 for D (5 bases). Trimming took 8 bases from V and 1 from J, leaving 14 bases between them. The V gene's germline CDR1 is MNHNS and CDR2 SASEGT. The CDR3 has 14 residues. The CDR3 spells CASAKRGPNTEAFF. CDR3 nucleotides: TGTGCCAGCGCGAAGCGGGGACCGAACACTGAAGCTTTCTTT.

The chain couples TRBV5-4 to TRBJ1-2; the D gene is possibly TRBD1 (6 bases). The V end was cut by 3 bases, the J end by 3 bases, with 12 bases between. CDR3 length: 14 residues. Germline-derived CDR1 and CDR2 are SGHNT and YYREEE (reference sequence). The CDR3 bases are TGTGCCAGCAGCTCAAAACAGGGTGACTATGGCTACACCTTC. Protein: CASSSKQGDYGYTF.

The chain is built from TRBV9 and TRBJ1-2; a possible D gene is TRBD1 (5 bases). The CDR3 extends over 14 amino acids. CDR1 is SGDLS, CDR2 YYNGEE, per germline. The V and J ends lost 6 bases and 8 bases respectively, with 20 bases between them. This chain's CDR3 is CASTSGGVRNGYTF. The CDR3 coding sequence is TGTGCCAGCACCTCAGGAGGGGTCCGGAACGGCTACACCTTC.

The chain combines TRBV1 with TRBJ1-1; TRBD1, the table's D call, lacks a check against the DNA. TRBV1 is reported as a pseudogene. The CDR3 is 19 amino acids. For the CDR3, the DNA is TGCACCAGCAGCCAATTTAGCCCGGGACAGGGGGGCCCGGACACTGAAGCTTTCTTT. The encoded protein is CTSSQFSPGQGGPDTEAFF.

The gene calls are TRBV6-5 and TRBJ2-7, with 8 bases aligning to TRBD2. CDR3 length: 14 amino acids. Germline trimming cut 7 bases from V and 9 bases from J; bases unmatched to any gene: 14. Germline lookup yields CDR1 MNHEY and CDR2 SVGAGI. The CDR3 DNA reads as TGTGCCAGCACCCCCGGGGGGGACTTAGAAGGGCAGTACTTC. Translation gives CASTPGGDLEGQYF.

V usage is TRBV2 and J usage is TRBJ2-7; weak D call: TRBD1 (5 bases). Germline V gene data show CDR1 as SNHLY and CDR2 as FYNNEI. The CDR3 extends over 12 amino acids. The V end was cut by 7 bases, the J end by 5 bases, with 12 bases between. CDR3 bases: TGTGCCAGCAACCTCAGGGCGGACGAGCAGTACTTC. Protein sequence: CASNLRADEQYF.

The rearrangement links TRBV2 to TRBJ2-5; maybe TRBD2 (5 bases). Germline V CDR1 and CDR2: SNHLY, FYNNEI. This CDR3 region has 13 residues. V was shortened by 2 bases and J by 9 bases, with 13 bases between the two germline ends. Written as DNA, the CDR3 is TGTGCCAGCAGTGAAATCGAGGGTCAGGCCCAGTACTTC. This codes for CASSEIEGQAQYF.

The chain has TRBV5-5 and TRBJ2-4; a weak D match, TRBD1 (5 bases). The germline V gene encodes CDR1 SGHKS and CDR2 YYEKEE (reference sequence). The CDR3 loop spans 16 amino acids. With 3 bases removed from V and 0 bases from J, the gap between germline ends came to 13 bases. For the CDR3, the DNA is TGTGCCAGCAGCTCCCCAAGGACATTAGCCAAAAACATTCAGTACTTC. Encoded protein: CASSSPRTLAKNIQYF.

The chain has TRBV14 and TRBJ2-7; the D is unclear. Trimming left V 1 base short and J 1 base short, with 8 bases between. Germline lookup yields CDR1 SGHDN and CDR2 FVKESK. The CDR3 spans 14 residues. The CDR3 bases are TGTGCCAGCAGCCAAGTTGGCAGTTCCTACGAGCAGTACTTC. Its translation is CASSQVGSSYEQYF.

The V call is TRBV5-1, the J call TRBJ2-3; TRBD2 matches at 15 bases. The CDR3 extends over 17 amino acids. With V trimmed by 4 bases and J by 5 bases, 8 bases remained unmatched. From germline, CDR1 is SGHRS and CDR2 YFSETQ. The CDR3 coding sequence is TGCGCCAGCAGCCCCCGGACTAGCGGGGGGGCTGGAGATACGCAGTATTTT. Translated, it gives CASSPRTSGGAGDTQYF. The whole variable domain, filled in from reference TRBV5-1 and TRBJ2-3, reads KAGVTQTPRYLIKTRGQQVTLSCSPISGHRSVSWYQQTPGQGLQFLFEYFSETQRNKGNFPGRFSGRQFSNSRSEMNVSTLELGDSALYLCASSPRTSGGAGDTQYFGPGTRLTVL.

With respect to this clone: One junction end does not reproduce the germline sequence, and a read error may be involved. The chain couples TRBV6-6 to TRBJ2-7; 10 nucleotides match TRBD1. CDR3 size: 14 residues. In germline, CDR1 is MNHNY, CDR2 SVGAGI (reference sequence). The DNA for the CDR3 is TGTGCCGTCGATCAGACAGGGGGCTACTACGAGCAGTCCTTC. Its translation is CAVDQTGGYYEQSF.

The chain is built from TRBV2 and TRBJ1-5; 10 bases align to TRBD1. The CDR3 length is 15 residues. J lost 7 bases, V lost 6 bases, and 9 bases had no gene match. Per the germline V gene, CDR1 is SNHLY and CDR2 is FYNNEI. The CDR3 is CASREGGQGNQPQHF. The CDR3 DNA sequence: TGTGCCAGCAGGGAGGGGGGACAGGGGAACCAGCCCCAGCATTTT.

The chain is built from TRBV18 and TRBJ2-1; 12 nucleotides match TRBD2. There are 16 residues in the CDR3. Looked up from germline, CDR1 is KGHSH and CDR2 is LQKENI. V gave up 6 bases and J gave up 7 bases; unmatched junction bases: 10. The CDR3 loop is CASSLNLAGGPNEQFF. CDR3 sequence (DNA): TGTGCCAGCTCCCTCAACCTAGCGGGGGGGCCTAATGAGCAGTTCTTC.

This rearrangement joins TRBV20-1 to TRBJ1-2, with unresolved D. Germline CDR1 reads DFQATT; CDR2 reads SNEGSKA (reference sequence). The length of the CDR3 is 10 residues. V lost 6 bases, J lost 11 bases, and 13 bases lay in between. The CDR3 protein is CSAGGPSYTF. The CDR3 nucleotides read TGCAGTGCCGGAGGGCCGAGTTACACCTTC.

The rearrangement uses TRBV11-3 and TRBJ2-7, with D possibly being TRBD1 (6 bases). V lost 0 bases and J lost 7, with 16 bases in between. Germline V gene data show CDR1 as SGHNT and CDR2 as YENEEA. The length of the CDR3 is 15 residues. The CDR3 DNA sequence: TGTGCCAGCAGCTTAGACGCAGGGGTCTCGCGTGAGCAGTACTTC. Translating gives CASSLDAGVSREQYF.

The chain couples TRBV21-1 to TRBJ1-2; no check of the table's D call, TRBD1, against the DNA was made. TRBV21-1 is a pseudogene locus. This CDR3 spans 19 amino acids. The CDR3: CASSKGARTGLAGNYGYTF. As DNA, the CDR3 is TGTGCCAGCAGCAAAGGAGCGCGGACAGGTCTCGCTGGGAACTATGGCTACACCTTC.

V usage is TRBV27 and J usage is TRBJ2-7; 7 bases are shared with TRBD1. In germline, CDR1 is MNHEY, CDR2 SMNVEV (reference sequence). The CDR3 runs 17 residues. V was pared by 11 bases and J by 3 bases, with 22 bases of the junction left unmatched. The DNA of the CDR3 is TGTGCCTCAAGACCCCGTCCGCAGAAGACAGGGATCTACGAGCAGTACTTC. The encoded protein is CASRPRPQKTGIYEQYF.

V usage is TRBV11-3 and J usage is TRBJ1-4, with D maybe TRBD1 (5 bases). The ends were cut back, 5 bases at V and 4 bases at J, with 14 bases in the middle. The CDR3 is 15 residues long. The V gene's germline CDR1 is SGHNT and CDR2 YENEEA. The CDR3 sequence is CASSAAGPGNEKLFF. CDR3 coding DNA: TGTGCCAGCAGCGCCGCAGGGCCGGGTAATGAAAAACTGTTTTTT.

This chain joins TRBV7-9 and TRBJ2-5; weak D call: TRBD2 (6 bases). Per germline, CDR1 SEHNR and CDR2 FQNEAQ (reference sequence). This CDR3 has 13 residues. V was pared by 4 bases and J by 5 bases, with 11 bases between. CDR3 sequence: CASSSAGWETQYF. The CDR3 region has the DNA TGTGCCAGCAGCTCTGCGGGGTGGGAGACCCAGTACTTC.